This TCR beta chain is drawn from a study of beta chain features in type 1 diabetes. This CDR3 is built from 15 residues. The V gene end was trimmed by 0 bases and the J gene end by 4 bases; junction bases not matched to a gene: 3. Looked up from germline, CDR1 is SGHRS and CDR2 is YFSETQ. This clone has just a few counts. The antigen is undetermined. General study results and limits: Insertions at VDJ junctions were less frequent in type 1 diabetes patients. These patients also deleted more nucleotides at the same junctions.

The study reverse transcribed the entire isolated RNA, so it sequenced expressed TCRB transcripts. Clones were read by immunoSEQ multiplex PCR, and TCRdb kept only the in-frame ones, dropping some. The sample yields about 360,000 clones, around 12% seen once. This chain connects TRBV5-1 to TRBJ2-3, with 9 bases matching TRBD2. This clonotype was sampled from a man younger than 35 in good health. The sample consisted of naive CD4+ T cells from blood. CDR3 sequence (DNA): TGCGCCAGCAGCTTGGGCGGGGGGGCCCCAGATACGCAGTATTTT. This codes for CASSLGGGAPDTQYF.